The source of this T cell receptor (beta chain) is a study of T cell responses to AZD1222 COVID-19 vaccine. General study results and limits: Vaccine-associated CD4 TCRs ranged over spike, dominating at 160-218 and 743-854.

Sequencing was performed with immunoSEQ multiplex PCR; in TCRdb, only in-frame clones are kept and a portion is missing. The sample lists 150,000 or so clones, more than 70% occurring once. This clone was observed a handful of times. Its antigen is still unknown. The CDR3 loop spans 14 amino acids. This receptor was taken from an adult in good health. The V gene is TRBV21-1, the J gene TRBJ1-1. TRBV21-1 represents a pseudogene. The source was peripheral blood, collected on day 0 of MenACWY control vaccination. CDR3 nucleotides: TGTGCCAGCAGCAAACGGAGGGCCAGCACTGAAGCTTTCTTT. Amino acids: CASSKRRASTEAFF.